This TCR beta chain is from a study of regulatory T cells in long-lasting Graves disease (dated by TCRdb to the early 2020s). Describing the broader study: Newly diagnosed Graves' disease patients had taken antithyroid drugs for less than 3 months. A total of around 33 samples underwent TCR sequencing, from 13 patients with persistent Graves' disease and 20 patients with newly diagnosed Graves' disease. The study was registered as a clinical trial and conducted in China. This study used TCR sequencing and RNA sequencing of peripheral blood to compare persistent Graves' disease patients against newly diagnosed Graves' disease patients. General study outcomes and caveats: Sequencing and analysis were limited to the TCR beta chain. TRBV28, TRBJ1-2 and TRBJ2-5 were preferentially used in persistent disease, while TRBV20-1 and TRBJ2-1 were favored in newly diagnosed disease. The study examined only peripheral blood because the primary lesion, thyroid tissue, could not be accessed. Patients with persistent disease shared more public clonotypes (approximately 2,500) than newly diagnosed patients did (more than 900). As a limitation, the authors acknowledged that the small sample size may reduce accuracy. Compared with newly diagnosed patients, patients with persistent Graves' disease had lower TCR Shannon entropy and fewer highly expanded clones, which suggests clonal expansion.

The label giving this sample's time point can be read as: newly diagnosed GD, antithyroid drugs for less than 3 months. RNA was extracted from PBMCs in TRIzol for both TCR sequencing and RNA sequencing. The diagnosis of Graves' disease followed American Thyroid Association guidelines. Patients for the study were recruited at an endocrinology department in Xi'an, China. Each patient gave 8.5 to 9.5 milliliters of peripheral blood, collected in an EDTA anticoagulant tube. Ficoll Paque Plus density gradient separation was used to isolate PBMCs, and no further T cell sorting was done. An Agilent 2100 Bioanalyzer and agarose gel were used to assess RNA quality, and a NanoDrop 2000 was used to measure RNA concentration. The library was prepared using multiplex PCR. Sequencing relied on an Illumina HiSeq 4000. CDR3 regions were amplified by Arm-PCR with iRepertoire HTBI primers to construct TCR beta libraries. Before sequencing, the PCR products went through gel purification. The paper's processing steps were these. A total of roughly 67 TRBV and some 15 TRBJ segments were identified across samples and were used for gene usage analysis of CDR3 amino acid clonotypes. Filtered high-quality paired reads were merged into contigs using COPE and FqMerger. Contigs were aligned with BLAST to IMGT TRBV, TRBD and TRBJ reference genes, and CDR3 was defined per IMGT. Highly expanded clones were defined as clonotypes with a frequency above 0.1%. Shannon entropy served as the measure of repertoire diversity, while the Gini coefficient captured V-J evenness. Clonotypes shared by more than one individual were considered public. Through fastp at Q25 and MiXCR, TCRdb rebuilt clones from the public reads, retaining in-frame beta chains. CDR3 protein duplicates are merged, each entry listing the most common genes and DNA. What appears here as the V and J calls and clone size reflects TCRdb's work, not the paper's. This sample is represented by 400,000 to 500,000 distinct CDR3 sequences; approximately 16% of them were singletons. The ten largest clones take up under 9% of the sample.

From V the trimming removes 6 bases and from J it removes 8 bases, while the gene matches leave 12 bases of the junction unaccounted for. The CDR3 measures 15 amino acids from cysteine to phenylalanine. Only the CDR3 DNA stays, 45 bases, in frame from base 1. Based on the germline V gene, the CDR1 and CDR2 sequences are MNHEY and SVGEGT. Turning to this clonotype: No antigen is known for it. No base quality information exists; no much larger clone differs at one position.

This same sample was also taken into another study, of T cells in Graves' hyperthyroidism and ophthalmopathy. The second study also describes: Graves' hyperthyroidism was defined as stable when no progression to ophthalmopathy occurred over 18 months of follow-up. Hyperthyroidism patients were aged 18 to 65 years and newly diagnosed, with disease duration of less than 2 months. Exclusion was applied to patients with uncontrolled infections, other autoimmune diseases, pregnancy or lactation. Diagnoses were based on clinical symptoms, serum thyroxine and TRAb, thyroid ultrasound and orbital computed tomography. The TCR CDR3 was subjected to a first round of RT-PCR using the HTBI primer set and the Qiagen OneStep RT-PCR kit. Most expanded thyroid clonotypes (frequency above 0.001) were also detected in blood, suggesting blood repertoires may reflect thyroid immune responses. In cross-validation, a model built on a 13 V-J signature told ophthalmopathy apart from stable hyperthyroidism with under 90% sensitivity and approximately 84% specificity, and in testing the same model reached 80%/75%. In validation, progression to ophthalmopathy was predicted by the model with about 70% sensitivity and just over 72% specificity, a median of around 6.5 months before onset. To identify distinguishing TCR V-J signatures, a discovery cohort of 90 to 100 patients was used, comprising 43 with Graves' ophthalmopathy and around 57 with stable Graves' hyperthyroidism. Prospective prediction of ophthalmopathy was tested in an independent validation cohort consisting of some 18 hyperthyroidism patients and approximately 16 patients who later progressed to ophthalmopathy. The 95 to 100 discovery patients were divided at random into training and test sets in a 7:3 ratio. Thyroid tissue and blood T-cell repertoires from about six Graves' hyperthyroidism patients were also compared in the study. After sampling, hyperthyroidism patients received methimazole starting at 30 mg daily, and ophthalmopathy patients received high-dose intravenous methylprednisolone. The libraries were constructed in a second round of multiplex PCR and then size-selected and purified. Paired-end sequencing of the libraries was performed with 100 bp reads on an Illumina HiSeq2000. SOAPnuke was used to process the raw data, removing reads that contained adapters or uncalled bases, had a mean Phred below 15, or lacked an exact match to the constant primer or identifier. COPE v1.2.5 was used to merge the high-quality paired reads, and each unique nucleotide sequence was defined as a clonotype. MiTCR v1.1 was used to align the clonotypes against IMGT TRBV, TRBD and TRBJ reference segments. Only V-J combinations with frequency above 0.0001, covering approximately 99% of repertoires, were analysed. A TCS score was defined as the ratio of F50 (clonal expansion) to E x V (chaos), with BLOSUM62-based TCRdist applied between CDR3 peptides within each V-J. Welch's t-statistics and random forest reduced some 510 V-J features to fewer than 15, which were used in a naive Bayes classifier (R e1071). No statistical method was used to fix the sample size in advance, and group allocation was not hidden from the investigators. According to the paper, TCR Vbeta CDR3 sequencing was carried out on over 130 peripheral blood samples, which came from 40 to 45 ophthalmopathy, approximately 72 hyperthyroidism and roughly 17 progressor patients.

The specimen was peripheral blood mononuclear cells (PBMCs), collected at new diagnosis, from a patient treated with antithyroid drugs. The TCR originated in a woman in her thirties or forties with Graves disease. Donor details come from another sample of the same person, matched by shared clones. This chain is built from TRBV6-2 or TRBV6-3 and TRBJ1-4; 7 bases in the middle match TRBD1. The CDR3 has the sequence CASSPGQVIEEKLFF. The nucleotide sequence reads as follows: TGTGCCAGCAGCCCAGGACAGGTTATAGAAGAAAAACTGTTTTTT.